This T cell receptor beta chain was sequenced in a study of blood T cell repertoires in COVID-19. Study-wide background: Some COVID-19 samples were acute and others convalescent; all came from the United States, Italy and Spain.

Participants reported their clinical history, and cohort assignment relied on those reports. V lost 7 bases to trimming and J lost 0 bases; unmatched junction nucleotides: 6. Germline CDR1 and CDR2: SGHRS and YFSETQ. The length of the CDR3 is 17 residues. Assay: immunoSEQ multiplex PCR; the TCRdb copy retains only in-frame clones and omits some. This sample has over 350,000 clones; 70% to 90% occur once, and the top ten carry 0.97%. The rearrangement joins TRBV5-1 to TRBJ2-1; TRBD2 aligns across 14 bases. The specimen was PBMCs or T cells enriched from blood (not recorded which). This sequence was found in a woman under 40 with acute COVID-19. The CDR3 sequence: CASGTSGGPSSYNEQFF. CDR3 nucleotides: TGCGCCAGCGGGACTAGCGGGGGCCCGAGCTCCTACAATGAGCAGTTCTTC. The full variable domain, rest sourced from reference TRBV5-1 and TRBJ2-1, is KAGVTQTPRYLIKTRGQQVTLSCSPISGHRSVSWYQQTPGQGLQFLFEYFSETQRNKGNFPGRFSGRQFSNSRSEMNVSTLELGDSALYLCASGTSGGPSSYNEQFFGPGTRLTVL.